The 3 T cell receptor beta chains below come from one sample, sequenced in a study of cytomegalovirus exposure and HLA in healthy donors. In the PCR, 60 Vbeta and 13 Jbeta primers were used. Profiling relied on immunoSEQ multiplex PCR, and the TCRdb table lists in-frame clones only, not all of them. The sample gives around 170,000 clones, approximately 80% of which show up once; 3% to 3.5% is in the top ten. Sequencing was performed on PBMCs. The receptors stem from a woman aged 50 to 60 in good health and CMV-seropositive.

The V gene is TRBV27, the J gene TRBJ1-1; D not resolved. The V end lost 6 bases, the J end lost 3 bases, and 11 bases lay between the germline ends. The CDR3 contains 13 residues. Germline V gene data show CDR1 as MNHEY and CDR2 as SMNVEV (reference sequence). The CDR3 loop reads CASRGWRDTEAFF. The CDR3 nucleotides are TGTGCCAGCAGGGGATGGCGGGACACTGAAGCTTTCTTT.

The chain carries TRBV29-1 and TRBJ2-2, with TRBD2 matching 9 bases. This CDR3 has 15 amino acids. Germline CDR1 and CDR2: SQVTM and ANQGSEA. After removal of 6 bases from V and 5 bases from J, the junction contained 10 bases not matched to a gene. The chain's CDR3 is CSVRSSGGGTGELFF. The CDR3 DNA sequence: TGCAGCGTCCGGAGTAGCGGGGGTGGGACCGGGGAGCTGTTTTTT.

The CDR3 DNA is TGTGCCAGTAGGGGAACTAGCACCGGGGAGCTGTTTTTT. Residues: CASRGTSTGELFF. The chain links TRBV19 to TRBJ2-2; TRBD2 is a possible D gene (5 bases). This CDR3 contains 13 residues. The V end lost 6 bases, the J end lost 4 bases, and 9 bases lay between the germline ends. Germline V gene lookup returns CDR1 LNHDA and CDR2 SQIVND (reference sequence).